This entry concerns a single T cell receptor beta chain. This CDR3 spans 13 amino acids. The germline gives CDR1 SGHNT, CDR2 YYREEE (reference sequence). V lost 5 bases, J lost 6 bases, and 15 bases lay in between. Priming with a constant-region primer yielded TCR beta cDNA from roughly 0.45 ug total RNA. Three rounds of nested multiplex PCR with slightly modified ARM-PCR produced TCR beta libraries. Two initial PCR rounds of about 11 cycles each paired TRBV1-TRBV30 forward primers with a C-beta reverse primer. TCRdb processed the multiplex PCR reads anew with MiXCR; each CDR3 protein has one entry. In the table there are 310,000 or so distinct CDR3 sequences, roughly 61% of which are singletons. This entry belongs to a study of tumor-infiltrating lymphocytes in primary liver carcinoma. On the study more broadly: Donors underwent surgery for histopathologically diagnosed primary liver carcinoma. Samples had roughly 3.5 to 7.13 million productive TCRbeta reads, comparable between tissue types.

Germline DNA was also extracted, while the blood RNA originated from unsorted whole blood. The source is a man aged 35-49 years with primary liver carcinoma and hepatitis B virus infection. The rearrangement uses TRBV5-4 and TRBJ2-7; TRBD2 is a possible D gene (5 bases). Sequencing input: peripheral blood. The chain's CDR3 is CASSETSHGEQYF. DNA for the CDR3: TGTGCCAGCAGTGAAACTAGTCATGGCGAGCAGTACTTC.